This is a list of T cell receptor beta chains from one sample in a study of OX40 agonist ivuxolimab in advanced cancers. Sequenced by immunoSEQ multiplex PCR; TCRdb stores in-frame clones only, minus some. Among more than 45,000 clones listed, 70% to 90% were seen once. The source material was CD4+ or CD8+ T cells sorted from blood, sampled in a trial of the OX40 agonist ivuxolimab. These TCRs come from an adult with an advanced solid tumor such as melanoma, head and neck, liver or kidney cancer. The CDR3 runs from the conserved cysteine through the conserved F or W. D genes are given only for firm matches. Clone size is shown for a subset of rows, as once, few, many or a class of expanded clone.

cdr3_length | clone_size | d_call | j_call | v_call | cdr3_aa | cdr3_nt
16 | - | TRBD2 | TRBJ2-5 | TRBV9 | CASSSTSGGPGETQYF | TGTGCCAGCAGCTCCACTAGCGGGGGCCCGGGGGAGACCCAGTACTTC
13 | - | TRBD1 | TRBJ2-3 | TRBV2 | CASTGTVTDTQYF | TGTGCCAGCACTGGGACAGTCACAGATACGCAGTATTTT
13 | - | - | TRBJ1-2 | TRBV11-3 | CASSPRLADGYTF | TGTGCCAGCAGCCCTAGGTTGGCGGATGGCTACACCTTC
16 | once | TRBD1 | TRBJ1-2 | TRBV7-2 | CASSFTLWDRVNGYTF | TGTGCCAGCAGCTTTACCCTCTGGGACAGGGTGAATGGCTACACCTTC
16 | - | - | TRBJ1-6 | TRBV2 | CASSEAGPLYNSPLHF | TGTGCCAGCAGTGAGGCGGGGCCCCTCTATAATTCACCCCTCCACTTT
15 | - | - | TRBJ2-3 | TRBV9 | CASSVDGTPQDTQYF | TGTGCCAGCAGCGTAGACGGGACACCTCAAGATACGCAGTATTTT
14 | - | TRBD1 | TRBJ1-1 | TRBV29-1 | CSVEGTGSFTEAFF | TGCAGCGTTGAAGGGACAGGGAGTTTCACTGAAGCTTTCTTT
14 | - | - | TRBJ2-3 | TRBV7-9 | CASSRTVSTDTQYF | TGTGCCAGCAGCCGGACAGTGAGCACAGATACGCAGTATTTT
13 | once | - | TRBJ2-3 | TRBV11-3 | CASSLDPADTQYF | TGTGCCAGCAGCTTAGACCCCGCAGATACGCAGTATTTT
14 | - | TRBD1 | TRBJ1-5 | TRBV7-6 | CASSFDRGHQPQHF | TGTGCCAGCAGCTTCGACAGGGGACATCAGCCCCAGCATTTT
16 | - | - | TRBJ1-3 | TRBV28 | CASSQTKGIAGNTIYF | TGTGCCAGCAGTCAGACCAAGGGTATCGCTGGAAACACCATATATTTT
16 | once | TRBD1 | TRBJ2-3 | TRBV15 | CATSRDLEGAGDTQYF | TGTGCCACCAGCAGAGATCTAGAGGGGGCAGGAGATACGCAGTATTTT
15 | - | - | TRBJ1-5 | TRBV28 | CASSIYPDLNQPQHF | TGTGCCAGCAGTATTTACCCGGACCTCAATCAGCCCCAGCATTTT
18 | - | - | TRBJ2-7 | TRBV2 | CASSEGGPLQTGYYEQYF | TGTGCCAGCAGTGAGGGGGGGCCACTCCAGACAGGGTACTACGAGCAGTACTTC
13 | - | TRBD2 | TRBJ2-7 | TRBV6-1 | CASSEWEGLEQYF | TGTGCCAGCAGTGAATGGGAGGGGCTCGAGCAGTACTTC
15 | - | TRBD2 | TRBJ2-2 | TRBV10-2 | CASIAGLAGTGELFF | TGCGCCAGCATAGCGGGACTAGCGGGGACCGGGGAGCTGTTTTTT
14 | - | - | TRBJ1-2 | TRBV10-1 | CASSNRERPYGYTF | TGCGCCAGCAGTAATCGCGAAAGACCCTATGGCTACACCTTC
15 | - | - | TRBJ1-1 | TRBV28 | CASSPPMVSNTEAFF | TGTGCCAGCAGCCCACCTATGGTCTCGAACACTGAAGCTTTCTTT
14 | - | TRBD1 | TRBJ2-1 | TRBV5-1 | CASNGGQGQGEQFF | TGCGCCAGCAACGGGGGACAGGGTCAGGGTGAGCAGTTCTTC
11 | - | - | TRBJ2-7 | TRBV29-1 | CSVDAGDEQYF | TGCAGCGTTGATGCCGGAGACGAGCAGTACTTC
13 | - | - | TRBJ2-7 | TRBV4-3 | CASSQVVAYEQYF | TGCGCCAGCAGCCAAGTTGTTGCCTACGAGCAGTACTTC
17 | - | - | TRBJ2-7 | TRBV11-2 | CASSLDQFRSAPYEQYF | TGTGCCAGCAGCTTAGATCAATTCCGAAGCGCCCCCTACGAGCAGTACTTC
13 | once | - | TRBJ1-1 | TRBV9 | CASSVGGDTEAFF | TGTGCCAGCAGCGTAGGGGGGGACACTGAAGCTTTCTTT
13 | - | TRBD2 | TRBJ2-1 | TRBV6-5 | CASSGGPYNEQFF | TGTGCCAGTAGCGGGGGCCCTTACAATGAGCAGTTCTTC
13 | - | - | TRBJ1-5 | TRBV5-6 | CASSLEQNQPQHF | TGTGCCAGCAGCTTGGAACAGAATCAGCCCCAGCATTTT
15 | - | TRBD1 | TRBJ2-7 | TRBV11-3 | CASSTRDRGLDEQYF | TGTGCCAGCAGCACCCGGGACAGGGGGCTCGACGAGCAGTACTTC
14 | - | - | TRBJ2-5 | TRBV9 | CASSEGGGAETQYF | TGTGCCAGCAGCGAGGGAGGGGGCGCGGAGACCCAGTACTTC
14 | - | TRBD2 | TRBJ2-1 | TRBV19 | CASDSGGAYNEQFF | TGTGCCAGTGACAGCGGGGGGGCCTACAATGAGCAGTTCTTC
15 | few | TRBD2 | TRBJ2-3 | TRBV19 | CASSLAGGSTDTQYF | TGTGCCAGTAGTCTAGCGGGGGGAAGCACAGATACGCAGTATTTT
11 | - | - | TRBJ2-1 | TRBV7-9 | CASRYNNEQFF | TGTGCCAGCAGGTATAACAATGAGCAGTTCTTC
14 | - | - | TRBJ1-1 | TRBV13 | CASSLEQGNTEAFF | TGTGCCAGCAGCTTGGAACAGGGTAACACTGAAGCTTTCTTT
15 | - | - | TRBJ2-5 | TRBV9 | CASSVGFTDQETQYF | TGTGCCAGCAGCGTAGGATTCACGGATCAAGAGACCCAGTACTTC
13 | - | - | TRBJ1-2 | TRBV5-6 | CASSRTGAESYTF | TGTGCCAGCAGCCGCACCGGGGCGGAGAGCTACACCTTC
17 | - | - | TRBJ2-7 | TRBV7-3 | CASSLFSVGGAGYEQYF | TGTGCCAGCAGCTTATTCAGTGTCGGGGGCGCGGGCTACGAGCAGTACTTC
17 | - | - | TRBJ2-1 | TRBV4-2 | CASSQEDRDTSYHEQFF | TGTGCCAGCAGCCAAGAAGACCGGGACACTTCATACCATGAGCAGTTCTTC
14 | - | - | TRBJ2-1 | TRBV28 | CASTPRVAYNEQFF | TGTGCCAGCACCCCCCGGGTGGCCTACAATGAGCAGTTCTTC
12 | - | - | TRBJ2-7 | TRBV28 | CASGQSSYEQYF | TGTGCCAGCGGACAGAGCTCCTACGAGCAGTACTTC
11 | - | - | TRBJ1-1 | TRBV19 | CATRPGTEAFF | TGTGCCACCAGACCCGGCACTGAAGCTTTCTTT
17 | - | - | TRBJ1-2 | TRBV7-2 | CASSLTTEDVANYGYTF | TGTGCCAGCAGCTTAACGACAGAAGACGTAGCTAACTATGGCTACACCTTC
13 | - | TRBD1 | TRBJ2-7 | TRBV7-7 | CASSSGTGNEQYF | TGTGCCAGCAGTTCCGGGACAGGGAACGAGCAGTACTTC